This passage covers 25 T cell receptor beta chains from one sample sequenced in a study of blood T cells in healthy people across ages. Alongside a J-beta primer mix, a sample-barcoded 5' primer served in a second PCR lasting about 7 to 12 cycles. MiXCR, applied by TCRdb to the 5' RACE reads, yields one record per CDR3 protein. The table lists roughly 1.9 million distinct CDR3 sequences, approximately 39% of them singletons. The sample consisted of blood. These receptor sequences come from a human donor in good health.

This clonotype was detected a few times. The rearrangement joins TRBV9 to TRBJ2-7; the D is unclear. V was trimmed by 0 bases and J by 4 bases, leaving 8 bases between them. The CDR3 loop spans 13 amino acids. Per the germline V gene, CDR1 is SGDLS and CDR2 is YYNGEE. CDR3 bases: TGTGCCAGCAGCGTAGGGGCCTATTACGAGCAGTACTTC. Protein: CASSVGAYYEQYF.

This clonotype was seen only a few times. A read error may account for a junction end that differs from germline. The chain employs TRBV29-1 and TRBJ2-7; no reliable D call. Matching the DNA end better, TRBJ2-5 makes the J call doubtful. The CDR3 consists of 14 residues. Germline V gene lookup returns CDR1 SQVTM and CDR2 ANQGSEA. The CDR3 nucleotides are TGCAGCGTTAAAGATCAGAGGATGGAAGAGACCCAGTACTTC. Protein product: CSVKDQRMEETQYF.

This chain joins TRBV7-9 and TRBJ2-3, with 12 bases matching TRBD2. Germline trimming cut 5 bases from V and 3 bases from J; bases unmatched to any gene: 6. The CDR3 is made up of 16 amino acids. The V gene's germline CDR1 is SEHNR and CDR2 FQNEAQ (reference sequence). This CDR3 is CASSPTTSGGTDTQYF. CDR3 in DNA: TGTGCCAGCAGCCCGACCACTAGCGGGGGGACAGATACGCAGTATTTT.

This clonotype has a handful of counts. The chain has TRBV13 and TRBJ2-1; D not resolved. There are 15 residues in the CDR3. Trimming removed 7 bases from V and 1 base from J, with 14 bases in between. CDR1 and CDR2 from the germline V gene are PRHDT and FYEKMQ (reference sequence). CDR3 sequence reads: CASTRARGSYNEQFF. Written as DNA, the CDR3 is TGTGCCAGCACCCGGGCAAGAGGTTCCTACAATGAGCAGTTCTTC.

J is TRBJ2-1 and V is TRBV7-9; 7 nucleotides line up with TRBD1. V lost 5 bases, J lost 6 bases, and 7 bases stayed unmatched. Looked up from germline, CDR1 is SEHNR and CDR2 is FQNEAQ (reference sequence). This CDR3 region has 14 residues. The CDR3 DNA is TGTGCCAGCAGCCACCGGGACAGCCCCAATGAGCAGTTCTTC. It yields the protein CASSHRDSPNEQFF.

The chain combines TRBV6-6 with TRBJ1-2; a weak D match, TRBD1 (6 bases). Germline CDR1 reads MNHNY; CDR2 reads SVGAGI (reference sequence). Trimming took off 2 bases at V and 6 bases at J, with 13 bases between the two ends. The CDR3 covers 14 residues. This CDR3 is CASSYGRGLDGYTF. CDR3 DNA sequence: TGTGCCAGCAGTTACGGCAGGGGTTTGGATGGCTACACCTTC.

The chain recombines TRBV15 with TRBJ2-7, with a weak D call TRBD1 (6 bases). V lost 1 base and J lost 5, with 12 bases in between. The CDR3 spans 14 residues. Germline lookup yields CDR1 LNHNV and CDR2 YYDKDF (reference sequence). The CDR3 region is CATSRGTVRDEQYF. Here the CDR3 DNA reads TGTGCCACCAGCAGAGGGACAGTGCGGGACGAGCAGTACTTC.

This rearrangement joins TRBV20-1 to TRBJ2-1; no definite D call. The CDR3 consists of 13 residues. Germline assignment: CDR1 DFQATT and CDR2 SNEGSKA (reference sequence). Trimming stripped 0 bases from V and 9 bases from J, with 12 bases between. The CDR3 loop reads CSARDPRTSEQFF. The CDR3, as DNA: TGCAGTGCTAGAGATCCTAGAACCTCTGAGCAGTTCTTC.

The rearrangement joins TRBV20-1 to TRBJ1-2; D remains ambiguous. CDR3 length equals 16 residues. The germline CDR1 and CDR2 sequences are DFQATT and SNEGSKA (reference sequence). Trimming removed 1 base from V and 8 bases from J, with 23 bases in between. The CDR3 nucleotides are TGCAGTGCTAGAGGGGGTGCGGACTCCCTCCCTGGGGGCTACACCTTC. This sequence encodes CSARGGADSLPGGYTF.

The gene calls are TRBV3-1 and TRBJ2-7, with TRBD1 as a possible D gene (6 bases). The V end was cut by 3 bases, the J end by 0 bases, with 15 bases between. This CDR3 region has 16 residues. Germline V gene data show CDR1 as LGHDT and CDR2 as YNNKEL (reference sequence). As DNA, the CDR3 is TGTGCCAGCAGCCAGGGTCGACAGGCCTTCTCCTACGAGCAGTACTTC. Its protein is CASSQGRQAFSYEQYF.

This clonotype was found a few times. V is TRBV29-1 and J is TRBJ1-2, with D perhaps matching TRBD1 (5 bases). CDR1 and CDR2 from the germline V gene are SQVTM and ANQGSEA. CDR3 length equals 14 residues. V was cut by 0 bases and J by 7 bases, with 15 bases left in between. The CDR3 coding sequence is TGCAGCGTTGAAGATCAGGCAGGGCGCCCTGGCTACACCTTC. Protein product: CSVEDQAGRPGYTF.

This clonotype was observed a few times. The chain has TRBV6-4 and TRBJ1-1; maybe TRBD1 (6 bases). Germline V CDR1 and CDR2: MRHNA, SNTAGT. The CDR3 is made up of 15 amino acids. Trimming took 5 bases from V and 4 from J, leaving 17 bases between them. The DNA of the CDR3 is TGTGCCAGCAGTCTCGCGGGGGGCTTGGGCACTGAAGCTTTCTTT. It encodes CASSLAGGLGTEAFF.

This clonotype was seen more than once but under ten times. For the CDR3, the DNA is TGTGCCAGCAGTCAAGACATAAGCTCCTACAATGAGCAGTTCTTC. It is translated as CASSQDISSYNEQFF. J is TRBJ2-1 and V is TRBV2; D ambiguous. Trimming shortened V by 5 bases and J by 0 bases, and 11 bases separated the two germline ends. This CDR3 is built from 15 residues. Germline V CDR1 and CDR2: SNHLY, FYNNEI.

As to this clonotype: The junction and the germline gene differ at one end; a read error may be behind it. The chain is built from TRBV4-2 and TRBJ2-5; no reliable D call. Germline CDR1 reads LGHNA; CDR2 reads YNFKEQ. The CDR3 spans 14 residues. CDR3 loop: CASSQDPGQETQDF. CDR3 DNA: TGTGCCAGCAGCCAAGACCCCGGGCAAGAGACCCAGGACTTC.

There are a few counts of this clonotype. The chain links TRBV30 to TRBJ2-1; D is uncertain. The CDR3 contains 11 residues. Germline CDR1 reads GTSNPN; CDR2 reads SVGIG (reference sequence). Trimming shortened V by 0 bases and J by 8 bases, and 5 bases separated the two germline ends. The DNA of the CDR3 is TGTGCCTGGAGTGTTGTGGATGAGCAGTTCTTC. Its protein product is CAWSVVDEQFF.

The rearrangement joins TRBV7-2 to TRBJ1-6, with D unclear. The CDR3 spans 16 residues. V was shortened by 3 bases and J by 5 bases, with 14 bases between the two germline ends. Germline V gene sequence: CDR1 SGHTA, CDR2 FQGNSA. The CDR3 protein is CASSFYKSSHNSPLHF. The CDR3 DNA is TGTGCCAGCAGCTTCTATAAGAGTAGCCATAATTCACCCCTCCACTTT.

The genes are TRBV6-5 and TRBJ1-2, with a possible D match to TRBD1 (5 bases). CDR1 and CDR2 from the germline V gene are MNHEY and SVGAGI. This CDR3 has 15 residues. V lost 5 bases to trimming and J lost 4 bases, with 17 bases between them. The CDR3 protein is CASSERQRGIYGYTF. The CDR3 DNA is TGTGCCAGCAGTGAACGACAGCGGGGGATCTATGGCTACACCTTC.

The CDR3 reads CSAREVLDRPSTDTQYF. CDR3 coding DNA: TGCAGTGCTAGAGAGGTTCTGGACAGGCCGAGCACAGATACGCAGTATTTT. This sequence joins TRBV20-1 and TRBJ2-3, with TRBD1 matching 7 bases. The CDR3 spans 17 residues. Germline lookup yields CDR1 DFQATT and CDR2 SNEGSKA (reference sequence). The V and J ends lost 0 bases and 0 bases, in that order; junction bases with no gene match: 9.

This clonotype has more than one count but fewer than ten. V and J are TRBV28 and TRBJ2-7; a possible D gene is TRBD2 (5 bases). CDR1 MDHEN and CDR2 SYDVKM come from the germline V gene. Trimming took 3 bases from V and 1 from J, leaving 13 bases between them. The length of the CDR3 is 15 residues. This chain's CDR3 is CASSFRPGYSYEQYF. The CDR3 DNA sequence: TGTGCCAGCAGTTTTCGCCCGGGGTATTCCTACGAGCAGTACTTC.

The chain joins TRBV5-1 to TRBJ2-5; D uncertain. The CDR3 consists of 13 residues. Looked up from germline, CDR1 is SGHRS and CDR2 is YFSETQ. V lost 6 bases to trimming and J lost 5 bases, with 14 bases between them. CDR3 sequence: CASTGHPSETQYF. The CDR3 coding sequence is TGCGCCAGCACGGGTCACCCGTCGGAGACCCAGTACTTC.

As DNA, the CDR3 is TGTGCCAGCAGCCTCCTCCAGAGGGGTGACGGCACTGAAGCTTTCTTT. Translating gives CASSLLQRGDGTEAFF. This rearrangement joins TRBV4-2 to TRBJ1-1; D might be TRBD1 (5 bases). V gave up 4 bases and J gave up 4 bases, with 19 bases separating them. The germline V gene has CDR1 LGHNA and CDR2 YNFKEQ. The CDR3 has 16 amino acids.

This chain joins TRBV7-9 and TRBJ1-5; 8 nucleotides align to TRBD1. V shed 0 bases and J 4 bases; nucleotides not matched to a gene: 5. Germline V gene data show CDR1 as SEHNR and CDR2 as FQNEAQ (reference sequence). There are 16 residues in the CDR3. CDR3 nucleotides: TGTGCCAGCAGCTTAGCGCAGGGGGCACCGAATCAGCCCCAGCATTTT. Amino acids: CASSLAQGAPNQPQHF.

This chain links TRBV20-1 with TRBJ1-1, with D tentatively TRBD1 (6 bases). CDR3 length equals 13 residues. Trimming removed 6 bases at V and 0 bases at J, with 11 bases between. Looked up from germline, CDR1 is DFQATT and CDR2 is SNEGSKA (reference sequence). CDR3 sequence: CSANRALNTEAFF. The CDR3 DNA is TGCAGTGCAAACAGGGCTCTGAACACTGAAGCTTTCTTT.

The V gene is TRBV7-2, the J gene TRBJ2-7; 7 nucleotides agree with TRBD2. Judging by the DNA end, TRBJ2-5 fits better; the J call may be wrong. The CDR3 is made up of 14 amino acids. Germline V CDR1 and CDR2: SGHTA, FQGNSA. The CDR3 spells CASSPSGRAETQYF. For the CDR3, the DNA is TGTGCCAGCAGCCCTAGCGGAAGAGCGGAGACCCAGTACTTC.

This clonotype was counted a few times. The chain is built from TRBV4-2 and TRBJ1-2, with D possibly being TRBD1 (5 bases). The CDR3 loop spans 13 amino acids. Looked up from germline, CDR1 is LGHNA and CDR2 is YNFKEQ. V lost 1 base, J lost 4 bases, and 7 bases lay in between. The CDR3, as DNA: TGTGCCAGCAGCCAAGTCGACAGCTATGGCTACACCTTC. Its translation is CASSQVDSYGYTF.